The entry below describes one T cell receptor beta chain. Germline lookup yields CDR1 SGHNT and CDR2 YYREEE (reference sequence). The CDR3 is made up of 15 amino acids. V lost 4 bases, J lost 2 bases, and 15 bases lay in between. This sample's time point: cycle 4 day 1 (C4D1), after more than five weeks of nivolumab. Brentuximab vedotin exposure varied, and every patient relapsed after autologous stem cell transplantation. The data belong to a study of PD-1 blockade in classical Hodgkin lymphoma. Produced via immunoSEQ multiplex PCR; TCRdb's table is partial and in-frame only. Of roughly 49,000 clones listed, nearly 90% are singletons.

The receptor was isolated from a human donor with classical Hodgkin lymphoma. The material sequenced was peripheral blood mononuclear cells (PBMCs), taken before the fourth cycle of nivolumab. The chain carries TRBV5-4 and TRBJ1-2, with a tentative D call TRBD1 (6 bases). The CDR3 DNA reads as TGTGCCAGCAGCCGACAGGCGGATAGGAACTATGGCTACACCTTC. This codes for CASSRQADRNYGYTF. Supplemented by reference TRBV5-4 and TRBJ1-2, the full variable domain reads ETGVTQSPTHLIKTRGQQVTLRCSSQSGHNTVSWYQQALGQGPQFIFQYYREEENGRGNFPPRFSGLQFPNYSSELNVNALELDDSALYLCASSRQADRNYGYTFGSGTRLTVV.